These 28 T cell receptor beta chains came from one sample sequenced in a study of lymphopenia after photon versus proton radiotherapy (dated by TCRdb to the late 2010s). The library was built by means of the immunoSEQ multiplex PCR assay. Imported from immuneACCESS, the table was reduced by TCRdb to in-frame sequences with V and J called. These copies leave out some clones; in studies compared against another copy, an unresolved V gene accounts for under half, and the cause of the remainder is not known. The sample includes under 75,000 clones, with around 92% observed a single time. The ten largest clones represent 2.2% of the sample. The sequenced sample was peripheral blood, obtained from a patient treated with photon-based radiotherapy. The source of these receptors is a woman between 35 and 50 years old with cholangiocarcinoma.

This chain links TRBV7-2 with TRBJ1-1; TRBD1 is a possible D gene (5 bases). The CDR3 runs 15 residues. The V end lost 4 bases, the J end lost 1 base, and 13 bases lay between the germline ends. CDR1 and CDR2 from the germline V gene are SGHTA and FQGNSA. The CDR3 sequence: CASSWRQGGNTEAFF. The CDR3 DNA reads as TGTGCCAGCAGCTGGCGCCAGGGCGGGAACACTGAAGCTTTCTTT. The whole variable domain, remainder taken from reference TRBV7-2 and TRBJ1-1, is GAGVSQSPSNKVTEKGKDVELRCDPISGHTALYWYRQSLGQGLEFLIYFQGNSAPDKSGLPSDRFSAERTGGSVSTLTIQRTQQEDSAVYLCASSWRQGGNTEAFFGQGTRLTVV.

The CDR3 DNA reads TGTGCCAGCAGCTTGTGGGGTCGGAGTAGCGAGCAGTTCTTC. Amino acids: CASSLWGRSSEQFF. The chain is built from TRBV5-6 and TRBJ2-1; no definite D call. Germline V gives CDR1 SGHDT, CDR2 YYEEEE. The V end was cut by 1 base, the J end by 10 bases, with 15 bases between. CDR3 length: 14 residues.

This clone appeared a single time. The J gene is TRBJ1-2, the V gene TRBV30; 10 bases align to TRBD1. This CDR3 has 12 residues. J lost 4 bases, V lost 7 bases, and 3 bases had no gene match. The germline CDR1 and CDR2 sequences are GTSNPN and SVGIG (reference sequence). This CDR3 is CAYRDRGYGYTF. The CDR3 bases are TGTGCCTACCGGGACAGGGGCTATGGCTACACCTTC.

The chain recombines TRBV29-1 with TRBJ1-4, with D perhaps TRBD1 (5 bases). The CDR3 length is 14 residues. Germline CDR1 SQVTM, CDR2 ANQGSEA. Trimming shortened V by 6 bases and J by 2 bases, and 13 bases separated the two germline ends. CDR3 protein: CSVSDGGTNEKLFF. CDR3 sequence (DNA): TGCAGCGTCTCGGACGGGGGGACTAATGAAAAACTGTTTTTT.

This clone was detected only once. This chain uses TRBV7-9 with TRBJ1-2, with unresolved D. V dropped 2 bases and J dropped 8 bases, with 9 bases sitting between them. Germline V gene lookup returns CDR1 SEHNR and CDR2 FQNEAQ (reference sequence). The CDR3 loop spans 12 amino acids. CDR3 nucleotide sequence: TGTGCCAGCAGCTTAATCCCGGGAGGCTACACCTTC. As protein: CASSLIPGGYTF.

The rearrangement joins TRBV15 to TRBJ2-1; D remains ambiguous. V was clipped by 0 bases and J by 7 bases, with 13 bases between them. The germline V gene has CDR1 LNHNV and CDR2 YYDKDF (reference sequence). The CDR3 contains 15 residues. CDR3 coding DNA: TGTGCCACCAGCAGAGAGTCGTCAGTAAAAAATGAGCAGTTCTTC. Amino acids: CATSRESSVKNEQFF.

The rearrangement joins TRBV5-4 to TRBJ2-2; 7 bases line up with TRBD1. V lost 2 bases and J lost 6; bases outside the gene matches: 4. The CDR3 has 14 amino acids. CDR1 and CDR2 (germline): SGHNT, YYREEE (reference sequence). The CDR3 is CASSLNQGAGELFF. The DNA for the CDR3 is TGTGCCAGCAGCTTAAACCAGGGGGCCGGGGAGCTGTTTTTT.

The chain uses TRBV6-1 and TRBJ2-2, with D tentatively TRBD1 (6 bases). The V and J ends lost 9 bases and 0 bases respectively, with 11 bases between them. Germline values: CDR1 MNHNS, CDR2 SASEGT. This CDR3 contains 14 residues. CDR3 DNA sequence: TGTGCCAGTTACAGGGATTCGAACACCGGGGAGCTGTTTTTT. This translates into CASYRDSNTGELFF.

The genes are TRBV5-1 and TRBJ2-5, with TRBD1 identical over 8 bases. Unmatched junction bases numbered 5, after V lost 4 bases and J lost 0 bases. Germline V gives CDR1 SGHRS, CDR2 YFSETQ. The CDR3 extends over 15 amino acids. CDR3 region: CASSPRGLNQETQYF. The CDR3 region has the DNA TGCGCCAGCAGCCCCAGGGGGCTAAACCAAGAGACCCAGTACTTC.

This chain links TRBV4-1 with TRBJ2-6; tentatively, D is TRBD2 (6 bases). V dropped 1 base and J dropped 2 bases, with 9 bases sitting between them. Germline V lookup: CDR1 MGHRA, CDR2 YSYEKL. This CDR3 is built from 16 residues. CDR3 in DNA: TGCGCCAGCAGCCAAGTAGGAGGGGCTGGGGCCAACGTCCTGACTTTC. Residues: CASSQVGGAGANVLTF.

V gene TRBV27 combines with J gene TRBJ2-5; no reliable D call. The DNA end is more similar to TRBJ2-7, so the J call may be wrong. Germline values: CDR1 MNHEY, CDR2 SMNVEV (reference sequence). The CDR3 covers 13 residues. CDR3 sequence: CASSIQKTYEQYF. The CDR3 DNA reads TGTGCCAGCAGTATTCAGAAGACCTACGAGCAGTACTTC.

In DNA form, the CDR3 reads TGTGCCAGTAGCGGACGGCCGCATCAGCCCCAGCATTTT. It codes for CASSGRPHQPQHF. J is TRBJ1-5 and V is TRBV19; no reliable D call. From germline, CDR1 is LNHDA and CDR2 SQIVND (reference sequence). Deletions cut 6 bases from V and 5 bases from J, with 11 bases between. This CDR3 is 13 amino acids long.

This clone was counted a single time. The V gene is TRBV6-1, the J gene TRBJ1-5, with D maybe TRBD1 (5 bases). V shed 4 bases and J shed 2 bases, with 12 bases lying between them. The germline gives CDR1 MNHNS, CDR2 SASEGT. This CDR3 comprises 15 residues. The chain's CDR3 is CASSVGGGGNQPQHF. The CDR3 bases are TGTGCCAGCAGTGTAGGCGGGGGGGGCAATCAGCCCCAGCATTTT.

V gene TRBV5-8 combines with J gene TRBJ1-1; no clear D gene. This CDR3 has 14 amino acids. The germline CDR1 and CDR2 sequences are SGHTS and YDEGEE. V was clipped by 4 bases and J by 5 bases, with 15 bases between them. DNA for the CDR3: TGTGCCAGCAGCCCCGCGGGGAGGGTGACTGAAGCTTTCTTT. This gives the protein CASSPAGRVTEAFF.

The rearrangement links TRBV4-1 to TRBJ1-1, with a weak D call TRBD1 (5 bases). The germline V gene encodes CDR1 MGHRA and CDR2 YSYEKL. The CDR3 loop spans 16 amino acids. Trimming took 4 bases from V and 6 from J, leaving 21 bases between them. The CDR3 coding sequence is TGCGCCAGCAGCCTTAACGGCGTCAGGGTGACGGCTGAAGCTTTCTTT. Its protein product is CASSLNGVRVTAEAFF.

This chain connects TRBV28 to TRBJ2-5, with D maybe TRBD2 (6 bases). The CDR3 spans 17 residues. Looked up from germline, CDR1 is MDHEN and CDR2 is SYDVKM. The ends were cut back, 6 bases at V and 5 bases at J, with 25 bases in the middle. The CDR3 is CASSTLGGAGRGETQYF. In nucleotides, the CDR3 is TGTGCCAGCAGCACCTTGGGGGGTGCGGGGCGCGGGGAGACCCAGTACTTC.

This clone appeared once. The J gene is TRBJ2-1, the V gene TRBV19, with D unresolved. Germline CDR1 is LNHDA and CDR2 is SQIVND (reference sequence). The CDR3 contains 15 residues. V lost 3 bases, J lost 7 bases, and 16 bases lay in between. Here the CDR3 DNA reads TGTGCCAGTAGTATTATGTGGACCGGTCGTAATGAGCAGTTCTTC. As protein: CASSIMWTGRNEQFF.

This rearrangement joins TRBV7-9 to TRBJ1-1; no clear D gene. CDR1 SEHNR and CDR2 FQNEAQ come from the germline V gene (reference sequence). Trimming removed 3 bases from V and 3 bases from J, with 8 bases in between. This CDR3 spans 13 amino acids. As DNA, the CDR3 is TGTGCCAGCAGCTTGACTAAGGACACTGAAGCTTTCTTT. Protein product: CASSLTKDTEAFF. Variable domain in full (rest from reference TRBV7-9 and TRBJ1-1): DTGVSQNPRHKITKRGQNVTFRCDPISEHNRLYWYRQTLGQGPEFLTYFQNEAQLEKSRLLSDRFSAERPKGSFSTLEIQRTEQGDSAMYLCASSLTKDTEAFFGQGTRLTVV.

The rearrangement uses TRBV16 and TRBJ2-3; 8 bases fit TRBD2. The V segment lost 4 bases and the J segment 3 bases; nucleotides outside the gene matches: 9. Germline lookup yields CDR1 KGHSY and CDR2 FQNENV. The CDR3 contains 16 residues. The DNA for the CDR3 is TGTGCCAGCAGCCTACTAGTCAGCGGGGGTACAGATACGCAGTATTTT. Its translation: CASSLLVSGGTDTQYF.

V usage is TRBV11-2 and J usage is TRBJ2-7; 9 nucleotides match TRBD1. The CDR3 is made up of 15 amino acids. In germline, CDR1 is SGHAT, CDR2 FQNNGV. V was pared by 9 bases and J by 1 base, with 10 bases of the junction left unmatched. The CDR3 is CASTKAGTGSYEQYF. Here the CDR3 DNA reads TGTGCCAGTACAAAAGCCGGGACAGGGTCCTACGAGCAGTACTTC.

This clone was observed a single time. The rearrangement links TRBV13 to TRBJ1-1; the D is unclear. Trimming stripped 2 bases from V and 1 base from J, with 14 bases between. The CDR3 runs 16 residues. CDR1 PRHDT and CDR2 FYEKMQ come from the germline V gene (reference sequence). The CDR3 loop is CASSLTKDAGNTEAFF. The CDR3 nucleotides read TGTGCCAGCAGCTTAACAAAGGACGCGGGGAACACTGAAGCTTTCTTT.

This sequence joins TRBV5-1 and TRBJ1-4; D gene uncertain. This CDR3 has 17 amino acids. Per germline, CDR1 SGHRS and CDR2 YFSETQ. The V and J ends lost 0 bases and 3 bases respectively, with 15 bases between them. The CDR3 DNA is TGCGCCAGCAGCTTGGGGGTGTTGCGCAGCTCTAATGAAAAACTGTTTTTT. It specifies CASSLGVLRSSNEKLFF.

The chain employs TRBV4-2 and TRBJ1-5; D might be TRBD1 (6 bases). The germline gives CDR1 LGHNA, CDR2 YNFKEQ. V was trimmed by 0 bases and J by 6 bases, leaving 15 bases between them. The length of the CDR3 is 16 residues. The CDR3 is CASSQELQGLGQPQHF. In DNA, the CDR3 is TGTGCCAGCAGCCAAGAACTACAGGGATTGGGTCAGCCCCAGCATTTT.

Only one count was recorded for this clone. This sequence joins TRBV5-8 and TRBJ1-2; the match to TRBD1 covers 9 bases. Germline trimming cut 4 bases from V and 2 bases from J; bases unmatched to any gene: 3. CDR1 SGHTS and CDR2 YDEGEE come from the germline V gene. CDR3 length: 14 amino acids. The CDR3 protein is CASSPGQGNYGYTF. Here the CDR3 DNA reads TGTGCCAGCAGCCCTGGACAGGGGAACTATGGCTACACCTTC.

The gene calls are TRBV19 and TRBJ2-3; TRBD2 agrees at 9 bases. The CDR3 is 18 residues long. J was trimmed by 1 base and V by 6 bases; bases with no gene match: 14. Germline CDR1 and CDR2: LNHDA and SQIVND (reference sequence). In DNA form, the CDR3 reads TGTGCCAGTAGCCTCAATCCGAGCGGGGGGCGCGGCACAGATACGCAGTATTTT. This sequence encodes CASSLNPSGGRGTDTQYF. Full variable domain (rest looked up from reference TRBV19 and TRBJ2-3): DGGITQSPKYLFRKEGQNVTLSCEQNLNHDAMYWYRQDPGQGLRLIYYSQIVNDFQKGDIAEGYSVSREKKESFPLTVTSAQKNPTAFYLCASSLNPSGGRGTDTQYFGPGTRLTVL.

The V and J genes are TRBV2 and TRBJ1-1, with D uncertain. Germline V gene sequence: CDR1 SNHLY, CDR2 FYNNEI. V lost 7 bases and J lost 8, with 11 bases in between. This CDR3 spans 11 amino acids. The CDR3 DNA sequence: TGTGCCAGCACTTGGATAGGCGAAGCTTTCTTT. Encoded protein: CASTWIGEAFF.

This chain links TRBV11-3 with TRBJ2-1; either TRBD1 or TRBD2 may supply D (5 bases each). CDR3 length equals 13 residues. Looked up from germline, CDR1 is SGHNT and CDR2 is YENEEA. V lost 5 bases to trimming and J lost 6 bases, with 11 bases between them. CDR3 protein: CASSKGRLNEQFF. Here the CDR3 DNA reads TGTGCCAGCAGCAAGGGACGGCTCAATGAGCAGTTCTTC.

CDR3 DNA: TGCGCCAGCAGCCATGAAGGACAGGGGAGGATGAACACTGAAGCTTTCTTT. This codes for CASSHEGQGRMNTEAFF. The chain employs TRBV4-1 and TRBJ1-1, with TRBD1 identical over 9 bases. The V gene's germline CDR1 is MGHRA and CDR2 YSYEKL. After removal of 3 bases from V and 0 bases from J, the junction contained 8 bases not matched to a gene. This CDR3 comprises 17 residues.